A single sample gave rise to the 16 T cell receptor beta chains below, sequenced in a study of T cell changes during pregnancy in multiple sclerosis. Data came from immunoSEQ multiplex PCR; TCRdb stores just in-frame clones and leaves some out. The sample gives tens of thousands of clones, more than 85% of which show up once; 3% to 4% is in the top ten. Here the sequenced sample was CD4+ T cells from peripheral blood mononuclear cells, taken in the first trimester of pregnancy. The receptor set was obtained from a female donor in good health, enrolled as a control in a pregnancy study.

The chain employs TRBV2 and TRBJ2-5, with TRBD2 identical over 8 bases. The CDR3 runs 16 residues. V lost 4 bases, J lost 4 bases, and 11 bases stayed unmatched. Germline CDR1 and CDR2: SNHLY and FYNNEI. CDR3 residues: CASSVGSGVNGETQYF. The CDR3 DNA follows: TGTGCCAGCAGTGTTGGTAGCGGGGTGAACGGAGAGACCCAGTACTTC.

The CDR3 region is CAWSWGPGRDTQYF. The CDR3 DNA sequence: TGTGCCTGGAGTTGGGGGCCCGGGAGGGATACGCAGTATTTT. The chain recombines TRBV30 with TRBJ2-3; a weak D match, TRBD2 (7 bases). Trimming took off 2 bases at V and 6 bases at J, with 15 bases between the two ends. This CDR3 has 14 residues. Germline V gives CDR1 GTSNPN, CDR2 SVGIG (reference sequence).

This sequence joins TRBV11-2 and TRBJ2-7; 8 nucleotides align to TRBD2. The CDR3 extends over 14 amino acids. CDR1 and CDR2 from the germline V gene are SGHAT and FQNNGV. V trimming: 5 bases; J trimming: 4 bases; junction bases outside the gene matches: 7. For the CDR3, the DNA is TGTGCCAGCAGCCCAAGATCGGGGGGGTACGAGCAGTACTTC. It encodes CASSPRSGGYEQYF.

V is TRBV5-1 and J is TRBJ1-6; D call uncertain. This CDR3 is 16 amino acids long. From germline, CDR1 is SGHRS and CDR2 YFSETQ. Trimming removed 4 bases at V and 6 bases at J, with 17 bases between. CDR3 DNA sequence: TGCGCCAGCAGCCCCTTGTTGGCGGAGGCTAATTCACCCCTCCACTTT. Protein sequence: CASSPLLAEANSPLHF.

V usage is TRBV5-1 and J usage is TRBJ2-7; tentatively, D is TRBD1 (5 bases). Trimming removed 2 bases at V and 3 bases at J, with 24 bases between. CDR3 length: 18 residues. In germline, CDR1 is SGHRS, CDR2 YFSETQ. CDR3 protein: CASSLRGRGRRLVYEQYF. For the CDR3, the DNA is TGCGCCAGCAGCTTAAGGGGTCGTGGCAGACGCCTCGTCTACGAGCAGTACTTC.

The J gene is TRBJ2-7, the V gene TRBV27, with TRBD1 as a possible D gene (6 bases). This CDR3 contains 15 residues. The ends were cut back, 2 bases at V and 4 bases at J, with 15 bases in the middle. Germline V gene data show CDR1 as MNHEY and CDR2 as SMNVEV (reference sequence). CDR3 sequence: CASSLGGSLSYEQYF. Here the CDR3 DNA reads TGTGCCAGCAGTTTAGGGGGCTCTTTAAGTTACGAGCAGTACTTC.

V usage is TRBV28 and J usage is TRBJ2-1; 11 bases align to TRBD2. This CDR3 spans 17 amino acids. After removal of 2 bases from V and 5 bases from J, the junction contained 8 bases not matched to a gene. Germline values: CDR1 MDHEN, CDR2 SYDVKM. In DNA, the CDR3 is TGTGCCAGCAGTTTAGCTAGCGGGGGGTTTAAAGACAATGAGCAGTTCTTC. Residues: CASSLASGGFKDNEQFF.

The chain links TRBV4-1 to TRBJ1-1, with D tentatively TRBD1 (6 bases). The germline V and J ends were trimmed by 0 bases and 6 bases, with 14 bases remaining between them. CDR3 size: 15 residues. Germline CDR1 MGHRA, CDR2 YSYEKL. The CDR3 region is CASSQDYAGAPEAFF. CDR3 nucleotide sequence: TGCGCCAGCAGCCAAGATTACGCAGGGGCCCCTGAAGCTTTCTTT.

The J gene is TRBJ2-1, the V gene TRBV25-1; 8 nucleotides line up with TRBD2. Trimming took 2 bases from V and 7 from J; bases not matched to a gene: 7. The CDR3 has 15 residues. Germline V CDR1 and CDR2: MGHDK, SYGVNS. CDR3 sequence (DNA): TGTGCCAGCAGTGAAACCCGGGGGGGCTTAAATGAGCAGTTCTTC. Amino acid sequence: CASSETRGGLNEQFF.

The chain couples TRBV20-1 to TRBJ1-2; D not certain. CDR1 DFQATT and CDR2 SNEGSKA come from the germline V gene (reference sequence). Trimming took off 6 bases at V and 7 bases at J, with 12 bases between the two ends. The CDR3 spans 11 residues. The CDR3 DNA sequence: TGCAGTGCCCCGTCTAGCGGTGGCTACACCTTC. Translating gives CSAPSSGGYTF.

The chain couples TRBV29-1 to TRBJ2-3; D unresolved. This CDR3 has 14 amino acids. In germline, CDR1 is SQVTM, CDR2 ANQGSEA. The V gene lost 2 bases and the J gene lost 0 bases, with 9 bases spanning the gap. In DNA form, the CDR3 reads TGCAGCGTTGAATTCGTCGAGAGCACAGATACGCAGTATTTT. Translating gives CSVEFVESTDTQYF.

The rearrangement uses TRBV5-1 and TRBJ1-6, with D possibly being TRBD1 (6 bases). CDR1 is SGHRS and CDR2 is YFSETQ in the germline V gene. The CDR3 sequence is 15 residues long. Trimming removed 2 bases from V and 8 bases from J, with 14 bases in between. CDR3 protein: CASSLGGYGDSPLHF. In DNA form, the CDR3 reads TGCGCCAGCAGCTTAGGGGGATACGGTGATTCACCCCTCCACTTT.

The rearrangement links TRBV7-2 to TRBJ1-2; 9 bases fit TRBD1. Germline CDR1 and CDR2: SGHTA and FQGNSA. CDR3 length equals 15 residues. The junction had 12 bases not matched to a gene; V was cut back by 5 bases and J by 8 bases. CDR3 sequence: CASSRFGTGRGGYTF. In nucleotides, the CDR3 is TGTGCCAGCAGCCGTTTCGGGACAGGGAGAGGCGGCTACACCTTC.

This clone was seen once. CDR3 nucleotide sequence: TGTGCCAGCAGACTAGCGGGAGTCCCCGAGCAGTACTTC. This encodes CASRLAGVPEQYF. The chain joins TRBV2 to TRBJ2-7, with TRBD2 matching 11 bases. This CDR3 spans 13 amino acids. V shed 6 bases, J shed 6 bases, and the junction held 4 bases outside the gene matches. Per germline, CDR1 SNHLY and CDR2 FYNNEI.

This chain connects TRBV29-1 to TRBJ2-7, with TRBD1 matching 7 bases. Germline values: CDR1 SQVTM, CDR2 ANQGSEA. The length of the CDR3 is 12 residues. V shed 6 bases and J 6 bases; nucleotides not matched to a gene: 8. CDR3 bases: TGCAGCGTCGGGACAGAGAGGAGCGAGCAGTACTTC. Encoded protein: CSVGTERSEQYF.

J is TRBJ2-7 and V is TRBV6-5; 7 positions match TRBD2. The V gene's germline CDR1 is MNHEY and CDR2 SVGAGI. The J segment lost 6 bases and the V segment lost 2 bases, leaving 1 base of the junction unmatched. This CDR3 contains 12 residues. DNA for the CDR3: TGTGCCAGCAGTTACGGACTAGGCGAGCAGTACTTC. As protein: CASSYGLGEQYF.